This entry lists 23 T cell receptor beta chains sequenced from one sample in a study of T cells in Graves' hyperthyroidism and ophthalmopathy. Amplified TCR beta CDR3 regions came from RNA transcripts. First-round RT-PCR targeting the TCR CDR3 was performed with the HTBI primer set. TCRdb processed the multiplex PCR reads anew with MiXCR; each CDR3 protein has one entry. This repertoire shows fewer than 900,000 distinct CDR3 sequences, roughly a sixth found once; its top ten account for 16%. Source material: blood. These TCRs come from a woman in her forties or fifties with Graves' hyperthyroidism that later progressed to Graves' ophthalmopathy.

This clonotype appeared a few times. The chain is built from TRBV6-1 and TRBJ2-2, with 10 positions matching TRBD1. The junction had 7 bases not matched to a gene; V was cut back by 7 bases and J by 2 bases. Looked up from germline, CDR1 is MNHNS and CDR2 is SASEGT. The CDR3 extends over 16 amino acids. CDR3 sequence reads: CASMGWTGGNTGELFF. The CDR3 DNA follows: TGTGCCAGCATGGGATGGACAGGGGGAAACACCGGGGAGCTGTTTTTT.

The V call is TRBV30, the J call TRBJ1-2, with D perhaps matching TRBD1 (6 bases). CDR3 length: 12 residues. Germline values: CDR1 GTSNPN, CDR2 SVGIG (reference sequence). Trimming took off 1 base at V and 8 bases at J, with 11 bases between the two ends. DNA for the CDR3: TGTGCCTGGAGTGGGAACAGGGAAGGCTACACCTTC. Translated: CAWSGNREGYTF.

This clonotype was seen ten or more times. CDR3 protein: CASSLYPMVGAFF. The DNA for the CDR3 is TGTGCCAGCAGCCTATACCCCATGGTCGGGGCTTTCTTT. The rearrangement joins TRBV3-1 to TRBJ1-1; D remains unclear. The germline V gene has CDR1 LGHDT and CDR2 YNNKEL (reference sequence). The CDR3 runs 13 residues. V lost 4 bases and J lost 11, with 17 bases in between.

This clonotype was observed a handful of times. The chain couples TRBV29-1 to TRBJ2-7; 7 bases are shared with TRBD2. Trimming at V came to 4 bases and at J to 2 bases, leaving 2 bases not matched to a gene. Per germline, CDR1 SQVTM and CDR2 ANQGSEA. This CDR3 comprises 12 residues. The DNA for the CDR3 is TGCAGCGTTGTGGCGGGGGCCTACGAGCAGTACTTC. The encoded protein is CSVVAGAYEQYF.

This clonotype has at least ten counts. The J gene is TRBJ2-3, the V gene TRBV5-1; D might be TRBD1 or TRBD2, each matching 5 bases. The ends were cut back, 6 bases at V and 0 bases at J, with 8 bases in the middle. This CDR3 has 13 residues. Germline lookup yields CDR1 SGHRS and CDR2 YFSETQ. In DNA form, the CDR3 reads TGCGCCAGCAAGGGACCTAGCACAGATACGCAGTATTTT. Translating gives CASKGPSTDTQYF.

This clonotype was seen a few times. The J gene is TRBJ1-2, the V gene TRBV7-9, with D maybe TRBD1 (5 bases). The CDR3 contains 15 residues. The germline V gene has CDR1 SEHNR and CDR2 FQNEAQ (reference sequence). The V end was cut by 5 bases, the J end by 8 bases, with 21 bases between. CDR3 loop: CASSGPGNFVYGYTF. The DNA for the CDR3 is TGTGCCAGCAGCGGACCAGGGAATTTCGTCTACGGCTACACCTTC.

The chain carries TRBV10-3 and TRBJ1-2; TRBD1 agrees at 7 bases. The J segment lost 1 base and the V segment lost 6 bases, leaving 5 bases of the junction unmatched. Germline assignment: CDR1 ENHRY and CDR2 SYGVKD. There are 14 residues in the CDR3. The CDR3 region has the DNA TGTGCCATCAGGGGGGACAGAATTAACTATGGCTACACCTTC. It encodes CAIRGDRINYGYTF.

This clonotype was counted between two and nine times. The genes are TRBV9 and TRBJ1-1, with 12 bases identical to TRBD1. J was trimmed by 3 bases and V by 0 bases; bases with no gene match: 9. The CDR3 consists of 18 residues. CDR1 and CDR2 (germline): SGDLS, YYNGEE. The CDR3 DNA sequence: TGTGCCAGCAGCGTAGAGGGGACAGGGGGCGCGGGGGACACTGAAGCTTTCTTT. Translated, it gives CASSVEGTGGAGDTEAFF.

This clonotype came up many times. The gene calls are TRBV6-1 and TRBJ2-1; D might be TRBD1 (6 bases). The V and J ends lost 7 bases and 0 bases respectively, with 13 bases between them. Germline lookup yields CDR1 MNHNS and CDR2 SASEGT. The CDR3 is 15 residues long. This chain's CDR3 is CASNTGFSSYNEQFF. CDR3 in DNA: TGTGCCAGCAATACAGGGTTTAGCTCCTACAATGAGCAGTTCTTC.

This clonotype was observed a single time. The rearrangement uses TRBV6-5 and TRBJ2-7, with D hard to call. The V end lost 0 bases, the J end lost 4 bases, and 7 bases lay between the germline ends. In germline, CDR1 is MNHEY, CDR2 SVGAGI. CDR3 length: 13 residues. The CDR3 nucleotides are TGTGCCAGCAGTTACTCCCAGACTTACGAGCAGTACTTC. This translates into CASSYSQTYEQYF.

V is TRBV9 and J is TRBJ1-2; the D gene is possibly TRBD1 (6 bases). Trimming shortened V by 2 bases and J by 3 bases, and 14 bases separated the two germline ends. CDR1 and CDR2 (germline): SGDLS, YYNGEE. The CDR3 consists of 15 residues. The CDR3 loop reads CASSVRGDVDYGYTF. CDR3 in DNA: TGTGCCAGCAGCGTTAGGGGGGATGTTGACTATGGCTACACCTTC.

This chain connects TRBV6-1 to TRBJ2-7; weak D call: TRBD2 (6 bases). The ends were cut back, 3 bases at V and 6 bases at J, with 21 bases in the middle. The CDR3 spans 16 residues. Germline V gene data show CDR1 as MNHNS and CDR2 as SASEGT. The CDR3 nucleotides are TGTGCCAGCAGTGAGACCCTTTTAGGTAGGGGAGGCGAGCAGTACTTC. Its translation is CASSETLLGRGGEQYF.

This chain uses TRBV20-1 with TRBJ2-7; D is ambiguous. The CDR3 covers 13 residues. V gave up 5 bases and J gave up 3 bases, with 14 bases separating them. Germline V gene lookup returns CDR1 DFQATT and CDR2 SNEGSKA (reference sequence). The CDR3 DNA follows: TGCAGTGCTCCCCGCCCCCGAATCTACGAGCAGTACTTC. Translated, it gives CSAPRPRIYEQYF.

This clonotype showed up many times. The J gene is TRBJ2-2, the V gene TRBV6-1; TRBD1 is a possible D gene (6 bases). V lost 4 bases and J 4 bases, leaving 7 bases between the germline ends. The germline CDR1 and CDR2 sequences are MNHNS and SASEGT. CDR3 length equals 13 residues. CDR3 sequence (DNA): TGTGCCAGCAGTGTGGACAGCACCGGGGAGCTGTTTTTT. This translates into CASSVDSTGELFF.

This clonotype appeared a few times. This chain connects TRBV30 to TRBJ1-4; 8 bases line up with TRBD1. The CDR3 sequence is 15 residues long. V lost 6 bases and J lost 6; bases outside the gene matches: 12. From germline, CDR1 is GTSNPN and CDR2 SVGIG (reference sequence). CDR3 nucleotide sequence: TGTGCCTGCCTGGACAGGGCGGGCCGGGATGAAAAACTGTTTTTT. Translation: CACLDRAGRDEKLFF.

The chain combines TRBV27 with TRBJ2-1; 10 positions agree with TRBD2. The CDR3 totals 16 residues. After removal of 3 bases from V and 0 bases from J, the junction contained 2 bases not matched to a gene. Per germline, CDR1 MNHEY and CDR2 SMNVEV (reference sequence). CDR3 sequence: CASSLSGGGSYNEQFF. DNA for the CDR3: TGTGCCAGCAGTTTGAGCGGGGGGGGCTCCTACAATGAGCAGTTCTTC.

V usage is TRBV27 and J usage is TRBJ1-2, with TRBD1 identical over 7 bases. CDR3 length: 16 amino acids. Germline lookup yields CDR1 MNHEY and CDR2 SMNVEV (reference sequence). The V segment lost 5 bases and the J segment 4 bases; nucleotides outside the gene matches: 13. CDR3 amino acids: CASSPTGDRVSYGYTF. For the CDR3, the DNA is TGTGCCAGCAGTCCAACGGGCGACAGGGTGTCCTATGGCTACACCTTC.

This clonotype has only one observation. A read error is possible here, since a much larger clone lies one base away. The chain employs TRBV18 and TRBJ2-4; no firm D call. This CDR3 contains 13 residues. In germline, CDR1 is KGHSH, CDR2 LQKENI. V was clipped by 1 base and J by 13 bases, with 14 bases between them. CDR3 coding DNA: TGTGCCAGCTCACCACTCTTAGACAATGAGCAGTACTTC. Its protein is CASSPLLDNEQYF.

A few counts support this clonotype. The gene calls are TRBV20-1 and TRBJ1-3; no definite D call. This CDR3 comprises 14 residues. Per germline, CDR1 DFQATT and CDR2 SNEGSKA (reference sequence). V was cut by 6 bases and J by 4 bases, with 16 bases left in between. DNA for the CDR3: TGCAGTGCGACGGACGGCTCGACGGGAAACACCATATATTTT. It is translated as CSATDGSTGNTIYF.

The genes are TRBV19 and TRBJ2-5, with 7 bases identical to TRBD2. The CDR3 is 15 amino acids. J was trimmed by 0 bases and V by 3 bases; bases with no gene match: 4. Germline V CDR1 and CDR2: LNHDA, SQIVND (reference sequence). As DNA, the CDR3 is TGTGCCAGTAGTATTGCGGGGGTGAACCAAGAGACCCAGTACTTC. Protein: CASSIAGVNQETQYF.

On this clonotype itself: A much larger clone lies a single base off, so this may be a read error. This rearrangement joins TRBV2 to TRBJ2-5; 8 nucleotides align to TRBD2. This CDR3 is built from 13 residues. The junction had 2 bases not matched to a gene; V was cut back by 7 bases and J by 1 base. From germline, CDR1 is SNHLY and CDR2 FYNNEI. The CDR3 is CASNSGTQETQYF. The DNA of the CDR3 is TGTGCCAGCAATAGCGGGACCCAAGAGACCCAGTACTTC.

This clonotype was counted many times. CDR3 in amino acids: CASSPSFRGNTEAFF. The DNA for the CDR3 is TGTGCCAGCAGCCCATCCTTTCGAGGGAACACTGAAGCTTTCTTT. The chain couples TRBV7-9 to TRBJ1-1, with no clear D. CDR1 and CDR2 (germline): SEHNR, FQNEAQ (reference sequence). Between the trimmed V and J ends, which lost 5 bases and 1 base, there was a span of 14 bases. The CDR3 is 15 residues long.

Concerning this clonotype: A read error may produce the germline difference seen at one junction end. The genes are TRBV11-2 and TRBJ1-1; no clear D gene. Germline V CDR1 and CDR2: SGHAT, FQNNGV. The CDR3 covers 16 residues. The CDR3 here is CASCLGVYGSNTEAFF. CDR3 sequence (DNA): TGCGCCAGCTGCTTAGGAGTCTATGGGTCGAACACTGAAGCTTTCTTT.